This T cell receptor beta chain was profiled in a study of T cell responses to AZD1222 COVID-19 vaccine. Findings and limits, study-wide: Nearly half of unique spike-specific TCRs reportedly avoided B.1.351 and B.1.1.7 mutated regions.

Details on this clone: Antigen: not known.

TCRdb's table, derived via immunoSEQ multiplex PCR, lists solely in-frame clones and lacks some. Of 150,000 or so clones listed, more than 80% are singletons. The sequencing here drew on peripheral blood, taken 28 days after the second dose of the MenACWY control vaccine. This receptor was identified in an adult who received the MenACWY meningococcal vaccine as a control.

CDR3 DNA: TGCGCCAGCAGCTTGGCGTTAACGGGAGGCCCGGATACGCAGTATTTT. Translation: CASSLALTGGPDTQYF. The chain joins TRBV5-1 to TRBJ2-3, with 7 bases matching TRBD2. The CDR3 is 16 residues long. Germline lookup yields CDR1 SGHRS and CDR2 YFSETQ. The V gene end was trimmed by 0 bases and the J gene end by 6 bases; junction bases not matched to a gene: 10.